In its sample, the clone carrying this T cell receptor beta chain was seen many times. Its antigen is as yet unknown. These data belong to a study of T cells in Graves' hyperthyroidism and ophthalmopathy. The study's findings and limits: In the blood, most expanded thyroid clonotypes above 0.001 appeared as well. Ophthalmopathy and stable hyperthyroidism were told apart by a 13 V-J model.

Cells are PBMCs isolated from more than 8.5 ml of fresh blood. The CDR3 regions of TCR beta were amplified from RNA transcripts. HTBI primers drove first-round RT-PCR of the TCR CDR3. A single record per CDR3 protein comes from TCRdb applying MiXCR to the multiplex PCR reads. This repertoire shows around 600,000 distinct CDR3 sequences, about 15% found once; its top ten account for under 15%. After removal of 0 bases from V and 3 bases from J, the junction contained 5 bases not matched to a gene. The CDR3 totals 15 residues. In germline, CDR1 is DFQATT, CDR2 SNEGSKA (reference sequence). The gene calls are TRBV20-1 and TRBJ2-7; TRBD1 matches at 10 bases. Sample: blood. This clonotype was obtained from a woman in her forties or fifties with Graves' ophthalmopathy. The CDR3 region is CSARDGRTGGYEQYF. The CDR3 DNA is TGCAGTGCTAGAGACGGAAGGACAGGGGGCTACGAGCAGTACTTC.